This entry is about one TCR beta chain. Its antigen is undetermined. This sample stems from a study of a mutant IDH1 vaccine in newly diagnosed glioma. V was pared by 3 bases and J by 3 bases, with 9 bases between. Looked up from germline, CDR1 is SGHRS and CDR2 is YFSETQ. The CDR3 has 13 residues. Time point indicated: week 5, during vaccination. Vaccination comprised doses that each held 300 ug of mutant IDH1 20-mer peptide, plus topical imiquimod. Astrocytomas found in donors were new, WHO grade 3 or 4, IDH1-mutant and ATRX-lost. The data were produced by immunoSEQ multiplex PCR, yet TCRdb's version contains in-frame clones alone and is incomplete. The sample consists of 30,000 to 40,000 clones, roughly 81% of them appearing once.

The chain links TRBV5-1 to TRBJ1-1, with TRBD1 as a possible D gene (6 bases). Sequences were derived from PBMCs, sampled from a glioma patient whose treatment included an IDH1 peptide vaccine. The sequence came from a man aged 45-65 years with glioma. The CDR3 loop reads CASSSGEHTEAFF. The CDR3, as DNA: TGCGCCAGCAGCTCAGGGGAGCACACTGAAGCTTTCTTT.